At least ten counts were recorded for the clone carrying this TCR beta chain. The sample belongs to a study of T cells in Graves' hyperthyroidism and ophthalmopathy. Background on the study: Peripheral blood was secured at the point of initial diagnosis, before any treatment.

This CDR3 contains 14 residues. CDR1 SNHLY and CDR2 FYNNEI come from the germline V gene. The trim removed 10 bases at V and 4 bases at J, leaving 11 bases unmatched. Researchers amplified the TCR beta CDR3 regions from RNA transcripts. Researchers ran a first-round RT-PCR on the TCR CDR3 using the HTBI primer set. Via MiXCR, TCRdb re-called the multiplex PCR reads, giving one row per CDR3 protein. This sample yields some 250,000 distinct CDR3 sequences, of which roughly 14% are seen a single time; about 14% belongs to the top ten. Sequencing was performed on blood. The chain carries TRBV2 and TRBJ2-5; 8 bases agree with TRBD2. The source of this sequence is a woman in her thirties or forties with Graves' hyperthyroidism that later progressed to Graves' ophthalmopathy. CDR3 in amino acids: CAIKRESGPETQYF. The CDR3 region has the DNA TGTGCCATAAAGCGGGAGTCGGGGCCAGAGACCCAGTACTTC. The full variable domain, with the rest looked up from reference TRBV2 and TRBJ2-5, is EPEVTQTPSHQVTQMGQEVILRCVPISNHLYFYWYRQILGQKVEFLVSFYNNEISEKSEIFDDQFSVERPDGSNFTLKIRSTKLEDSAMYFCAIKRESGPETQYFGPGTRLLVL.